This note documents a single TCR beta chain sequence. Its antigen is unknown. Base qualities were left out, and no much larger clone turns up one base away. CDR3 length: 14 amino acids, cysteine to phenylalanine. The kept DNA is CDR3 alone, 42 bases in frame from the first base. V ends up 4 bases short and J 1 base short, with an unmatched junction base count of 4. TCR beta chain sequences were generated from genomic DNA using the immunoSEQ assay. The original methods were these. CDR3 sequences not starting with the conserved framework cysteine at position 104 were manually removed. To get clonality, the normalized Shannon's Diversity Index was subtracted from one, giving values from 0 (maximal diversity) to 1 (oligoclonal). Chi-squared comparison-of-proportions tests assessed whether the same CDR3 differed in frequency between samples, such as brain versus blood. Public clonotypes were identified through searches of immuneACCESS, and similarity to known antiviral clonotypes was evaluated with the VDJdb browser. Held by TCRdb, this immuneACCESS table contains in-frame sequences only and omits some clones. Under half of the omission traces to an unresolved V gene where checked; the cause of the rest is unknown. D and trimming come from the DNA, and the V and J calls and clone size come from that table. The sample data list a few hundred thousand clones, and nearly 95% of these were observed just once. Of the sample, about 6% falls within the top ten clones.

This sample was taken from a study of brain T cells in children with intractable seizures (dated by TCRdb to about 2021). For the study in its entirety: As a first screen for immune gene transcripts, resected brain tissue from about 58 pediatric epilepsy surgery cases was run on a NanoString immunology panel. Eight of the 12 selected surgery cases also had pre-surgery blood sequenced, which left four cases with brain tissue only.

Summary of the overall study and its limitations: Because pre- and post-surgery blood were sequenced to different depths, clones absent from the pre-surgery sample may reflect undersampling. Viral specificity was inferred solely from CDR3 sequence similarity, and the HCMV serostatus of the patients was not known.

The time point label, as the study defines it: blood from clinic visit 5 months post-surgery; TSC patient then seizure free. The surgery cases that showed the highest brain T cell transcript signatures were chosen for TCR beta chain sequencing of brain tissue, and of blood when it was available. Patients had been treated with at least one anti-epileptic drug before surgery. The TCR-sequenced patients were children whose drug-resistant epilepsy was caused by tuberous sclerosis complex, focal cortical dysplasia, Rasmussen encephalitis or hemimegalencephaly. Bulk genomic DNA was isolated from unsorted brain tissue and whole blood using the Monarch genomic DNA purification kit.

The source is a boy in the first two years of life with tuberous sclerosis and intractable seizures. The chain joins TRBV23-1 to TRBJ2-7, with 7 bases aligning to TRBD1. TRBV23-1 is sorted into the ORF group, with uncertain function. The sequences come from peripheral blood, collected more than 4 months after surgery. For the CDR3, the sequence is CASSPKQGSYEQYF. The nucleotide sequence is given as TGCGCCAGCAGTCCGAAACAGGGGTCCTACGAGCAGTACTTC.